This T cell receptor (beta chain) was identified during a study of OX40 agonist ivuxolimab in advanced cancers. Study-level information: Every patient in dose escalation had hepatocellular carcinoma, melanoma, renal cell or head and neck cancer. Study-wide points: Partial responders treated at 0.1-3.0 mg/kg exhibited clonal expansion among the lowest measured. On average, a greater number of expanded clones characterised CD8+ T cells relative to CD4+.

Peripheral blood came from all dose cohorts at three timepoints. With respect to this clone: Antigen: not known.

Profiled with immunoSEQ multiplex PCR; TCRdb holds only in-frame clones, not every one. The sample shows tens of thousands of clones, approximately 83% of them seen only once. V was trimmed by 5 bases and J by 8 bases, leaving 15 bases between them. Germline V gene lookup returns CDR1 MDHEN and CDR2 SYDVKM. The CDR3 runs to 13 residues. The V call is TRBV28, the J call TRBJ1-2, with D tentatively TRBD1 (6 bases). The material sequenced was CD4+ or CD8+ T cells sorted from blood, taken in a trial of the OX40 agonist ivuxolimab. This TCR was sampled from an adult with an advanced solid tumor such as melanoma, head and neck, liver or kidney cancer. CDR3 amino acids: CASSPGHLGGYTF. CDR3 nucleotides: TGTGCCAGCAGTCCGGGACACCTGGGAGGCTACACCTTC.